A single sample gave rise to the 8 T cell receptor beta chains below, sequenced in a study of shared clonotypes between healthy human individuals. The method was immunoSEQ multiplex PCR; TCRdb's version includes in-frame clones alone and lacks a portion of them. Among hundreds of thousands of clones listed, 70% to 75% were seen once. Sequenced: memory CD4+ T cells sorted from blood. Subset specified: CD45RA-negative fraction. The receptors derive from a young man in good health.

The chain recombines TRBV28 with TRBJ2-7; D assignment may be TRBD1 or TRBD2 (6 bases each). Trimming took 8 bases from V and 5 from J, leaving 16 bases between them. The CDR3 length is 13 residues. CDR1 is MDHEN and CDR2 is SYDVKM in the germline V gene. Here the CDR3 reads CASRNKGGHEQYF. The CDR3 nucleotides read TGTGCCAGCCGCAATAAGGGGGGACACGAGCAGTACTTC. The variable domain in full, with the rest retrieved from reference TRBV28 and TRBJ2-7, is DVKVTQSSRYLVKRTGEKVFLECVQDMDHENMFWYRQDPGLGLRLIYFSYDVKMKEKGDIPEGYSVSREKKERFSLILESASTNQTSMYLCASRNKGGHEQYFGPGTRLTVT.

The chain links TRBV27 to TRBJ2-1; the D is unclear. Germline lookup yields CDR1 MNHEY and CDR2 SMNVEV (reference sequence). V was trimmed by 4 bases and J by 8 bases, leaving 9 bases between them. The CDR3 has 12 residues. This CDR3 is CASSSGIHEQFF. CDR3 nucleotide sequence: TGTGCCAGCAGTTCGGGTATTCATGAGCAGTTCTTC.

The chain employs TRBV4-3 and TRBJ1-2; D is unresolved. Germline values: CDR1 LGHNA, CDR2 YSLEER. This CDR3 comprises 13 residues. The germline V and J ends were trimmed by 4 bases and 4 bases, with 10 bases remaining between them. CDR3 loop: CASSPFGSYGYTF. CDR3 bases: TGCGCCAGCAGCCCTTTTGGCAGCTATGGCTACACCTTC.

The J gene is TRBJ2-7, the V gene TRBV5-6, with unresolved D. The CDR3 covers 12 residues. Germline V gives CDR1 SGHDT, CDR2 YYEEEE. Trimming left V 2 bases short and J 4 bases short, with 7 bases between. The CDR3 DNA sequence: TGTGCCAGCAGCTTTAAGGGATACGAGCAGTACTTC. Protein sequence: CASSFKGYEQYF.

CDR3 amino acids: CASSDLLNTEAFF. CDR3 in DNA: TGTGCCAGCTCGGATCTGTTGAACACTGAAGCTTTCTTT. V gene TRBV7-9 combines with J gene TRBJ1-1; no clear D gene. CDR3 length: 13 amino acids. Germline values: CDR1 SEHNR, CDR2 FQNEAQ (reference sequence). V dropped 8 bases and J dropped 0 bases, with 10 bases sitting between them.

V is TRBV7-9 and J is TRBJ1-5, with D unresolved. The CDR3 spans 14 residues. Trimming took 1 base from V and 3 from J, leaving 7 bases between them. Germline V gene sequence: CDR1 SEHNR, CDR2 FQNEAQ (reference sequence). The CDR3 spells CASSLGTDNQPQHF. CDR3 in DNA: TGTGCCAGCAGCTTAGGAACAGACAATCAGCCCCAGCATTTT.

The chain recombines TRBV7-9 with TRBJ2-4; no reliable D call. In germline, CDR1 is SEHNR, CDR2 FQNEAQ (reference sequence). The CDR3 is made up of 16 amino acids. V was clipped by 3 bases and J by 0 bases, with 12 bases between them. CDR3 residues: CASSLRVELAKNIQYF. DNA for the CDR3: TGTGCCAGCAGCTTGCGAGTAGAACTAGCCAAAAACATTCAGTACTTC.

This chain joins TRBV28 and TRBJ2-7; 8 nucleotides match TRBD1. Germline V CDR1 and CDR2: MDHEN, SYDVKM. CDR3 length: 16 residues. With 3 bases clipped from V and 4 bases from J, the junction kept 11 bases outside the gene matches. This chain's CDR3 is CASSFPTRGPGYEQYF. In nucleotides, the CDR3 is TGTGCCAGCAGTTTCCCTACCAGGGGGCCGGGTTACGAGCAGTACTTC. Supplemented by reference TRBV28 and TRBJ2-7, the full variable domain reads DVKVTQSSRYLVKRTGEKVFLECVQDMDHENMFWYRQDPGLGLRLIYFSYDVKMKEKGDIPEGYSVSREKKERFSLILESASTNQTSMYLCASSFPTRGPGYEQYFGPGTRLTVT.